The 29 T cell receptor beta chains in this list originate from one sample, sequenced in a study of shared clonotypes between healthy human individuals. Profiling relied on immunoSEQ multiplex PCR, and the TCRdb table lists in-frame clones only, not all of them. This table holds 2.3 million or so clones, roughly 93% found once. The sample taken for sequencing was naive CD4+ T cells from PBMCs. The subset: CD45RA+ positively selected. The receptors come from a man aged 18 to 29 in good health. Some clones in this sample may be carry-over from other donors' samples.

The chain employs TRBV7-6 and TRBJ1-4, with 9 bases fitting TRBD1. The CDR3 runs to 21 residues. V shed 0 bases, J shed 0 bases, and the junction held 14 bases outside the gene matches. Germline V gene data show CDR1 as SGHVS and CDR2 as FNYEAQ. The CDR3 DNA reads as TGTGCCAGCAGCTTAGCGATCATAGGACAGGGGACAATTGCAACTAATGAAAAACTGTTTTTT. Its protein is CASSLAIIGQGTIATNEKLFF. The whole variable domain, filled in from reference TRBV7-6 and TRBJ1-4, reads GAGVSQSPRYKVTKRGQDVALRCDPISGHVSLYWYRQALGQGPEFLTYFNYEAQQDKSGLPNDRFSAERPEGSISTLTIQRTEQRDSAMYRCASSLAIIGQGTIATNEKLFFGSGTQLSVL.

The CDR3 loop reads CASSSQVLSGNTIYF. The CDR3 DNA reads as TGTGCCAGCAGCTCGCAGGTTCTCTCTGGAAACACCATATATTTT. V is TRBV7-2 and J is TRBJ1-3; D is uncertain. Trimming took off 4 bases at V and 0 bases at J, with 10 bases between the two ends. This CDR3 spans 15 amino acids. Germline V gene sequence: CDR1 SGHTA, CDR2 FQGNSA.

The CDR3 protein is CSASTQLGYTF. CDR3 in DNA: TGCAGTGCTAGCACCCAACTCGGCTACACCTTC. The genes are TRBV20-1 and TRBJ1-2; D is ambiguous. Trimming removed 3 bases at V and 8 bases at J, with 10 bases between. Germline CDR1 reads DFQATT; CDR2 reads SNEGSKA (reference sequence). The CDR3 consists of 11 residues.

This chain connects TRBV4-3 to TRBJ1-2, with 9 positions matching TRBD1. The CDR3 consists of 15 residues. CDR1 LGHNA and CDR2 YSLEER come from the germline V gene. The junction had 8 bases not matched to a gene; V was cut back by 4 bases and J by 5 bases. The CDR3 spells CASSRNRGLQYGYTF. The DNA of the CDR3 is TGCGCCAGCAGCCGGAACAGGGGGCTTCAATATGGCTACACCTTC.

This chain connects TRBV27 to TRBJ2-3, with TRBD2 matching over 10 bases. CDR3 length: 17 residues. The trim removed 3 bases at V and 0 bases at J, leaving 6 bases unmatched. The germline V gene has CDR1 MNHEY and CDR2 SMNVEV (reference sequence). CDR3 loop: CASSFLAGDRSTDTQYF. CDR3 coding DNA: TGTGCCAGCAGTTTTCTAGCGGGAGATCGGAGCACAGATACGCAGTATTTT.

The gene calls are TRBV5-1 and TRBJ2-1; D possibly corresponds to TRBD1 (5 bases). There are 16 residues in the CDR3. Per germline, CDR1 SGHRS and CDR2 YFSETQ. V lost 0 bases, J lost 3 bases, and 13 bases lay in between. DNA of the CDR3: TGCGCCAGCAGCTTGGAAGGCAGGGCAAGCTACAATGAGCAGTTCTTC. It translates to CASSLEGRASYNEQFF.

The rearrangement joins TRBV15 to TRBJ2-3; 8 nucleotides agree with TRBD1. The CDR3 has 17 residues. CDR1 is LNHNV and CDR2 is YYDKDF in the germline V gene (reference sequence). V dropped 1 base and J dropped 2; count of bases not matched to a gene: 8. CDR3: CATSRAPTGANTDTQYF. The CDR3 DNA reads TGTGCCACCAGCAGAGCCCCGACAGGGGCGAACACAGATACGCAGTATTTT.

This chain connects TRBV4-3 to TRBJ2-4; the D gene is possibly TRBD1 (5 bases). This CDR3 spans 15 amino acids. The V end was cut by 0 bases, the J end by 7 bases, with 13 bases between. Germline lookup yields CDR1 LGHNA and CDR2 YSLEER. The CDR3 region is CASSQEWGTANIQYF. The CDR3, as DNA: TGCGCCAGCAGCCAAGAATGGGGCACTGCGAACATTCAGTACTTC.

The CDR3 region is CASSLDRVGYGYTF. The CDR3 DNA sequence: TGTGCCAGCAGCTTAGATCGTGTAGGCTATGGCTACACCTTC. The chain joins TRBV11-2 to TRBJ1-2; D not resolved. V was cut by 0 bases and J by 4 bases, with 9 bases left in between. This CDR3 spans 14 amino acids. CDR1 SGHAT and CDR2 FQNNGV come from the germline V gene. The whole variable domain, remainder taken from reference TRBV11-2 and TRBJ1-2, is EAGVAQSPRYKIIEKRQSVAFWCNPISGHATLYWYQQILGQGPKLLIQFQNNGVVDDSQLPKDRFSAERLKGVDSTLKIQPAKLEDSAVYLCASSLDRVGYGYTFGSGTRLTVV.

With respect to this clone: One junction end does not reproduce the germline sequence, and a read error may be involved. The V call is TRBV30, the J call TRBJ2-1; no firm D call. The length of the CDR3 is 12 residues. Germline loops: CDR1 GTSNPN, CDR2 SVGIG (reference sequence). The CDR3 loop reads CAWSVIANDQFF. Here the CDR3 DNA reads TGTGCCTGGAGTGTAATAGCCAATGATCAGTTCTTC.

Details on this clone: The same CDR3 is also encoded by other DNA sequences in this sample. The genes are TRBV28 and TRBJ2-1; D is unclear. V lost 1 base and J lost 0, with 7 bases in between. CDR1 MDHEN and CDR2 SYDVKM come from the germline V gene. This CDR3 is built from 15 residues. The CDR3: CASSLSPSSYNEQFF. The CDR3 DNA sequence: TGTGCCAGCAGTTTATCCCCGAGCTCCTACAATGAGCAGTTCTTC. The entire variable domain, with the rest obtained from reference TRBV28 and TRBJ2-1, is as follows: DVKVTQSSRYLVKRTGEKVFLECVQDMDHENMFWYRQDPGLGLRLIYFSYDVKMKEKGDIPEGYSVSREKKERFSLILESASTNQTSMYLCASSLSPSSYNEQFFGPGTRLTVL.

The chain is built from TRBV28 and TRBJ1-2, with D uncertain. V gave up 6 bases and J gave up 0 bases, with 8 bases separating them. The CDR3 runs 13 residues. Germline loops: CDR1 MDHEN, CDR2 SYDVKM. The CDR3 is CASSSPSNYGYTF. Written as DNA, the CDR3 is TGTGCCAGCAGCTCGCCTTCTAACTATGGCTACACCTTC.

The J gene is TRBJ1-4, the V gene TRBV19; D remains unclear. The CDR3 loop spans 15 amino acids. Germline-derived CDR1 and CDR2 are LNHDA and SQIVND (reference sequence). The V gene lost 3 bases and the J gene lost 7 bases, with 15 bases spanning the gap. CDR3 nucleotides: TGTGCCAGTAGTATGTTGGGGATACGTGGTGAAAAACTGTTTTTT. Its translation is CASSMLGIRGEKLFF. Full variable domain (remainder filled in from reference TRBV19 and TRBJ1-4): DGGITQSPKYLFRKEGQNVTLSCEQNLNHDAMYWYRQDPGQGLRLIYYSQIVNDFQKGDIAEGYSVSREKKESFPLTVTSAQKNPTAFYLCASSMLGIRGEKLFFGSGTQLSVL.

This chain uses TRBV11-2 with TRBJ2-1; tentatively, D is TRBD1 or TRBD2 (5 bases each). Germline V gene sequence: CDR1 SGHAT, CDR2 FQNNGV. Trimming left V 4 bases short and J 6 bases short, with 13 bases between. The CDR3 runs 14 residues. Written as DNA, the CDR3 is TGTGCCAGCAGCTCGTGGGGGAGAGGCAATGAGCAGTTCTTC. Translation: CASSSWGRGNEQFF.

The V and J genes are TRBV19 and TRBJ1-2; D gene ambiguous. The V and J ends lost 4 bases and 4 bases respectively, with 19 bases between them. The CDR3 consists of 16 residues. Germline CDR1 LNHDA, CDR2 SQIVND (reference sequence). Written as DNA, the CDR3 is TGTGCCAGTAGTACCGACCCACGGACCGATCCCTATGGCTACACCTTC. This sequence encodes CASSTDPRTDPYGYTF.

About this clone: The same CDR3 also results from other DNA sequences found in this sample. V is TRBV4-1 and J is TRBJ1-2, with D possibly matching TRBD1 (6 bases). The CDR3 spans 13 residues. CDR1 MGHRA and CDR2 YSYEKL come from the germline V gene. Trimming cost V 0 bases and J 4 bases, with 6 bases left between them. This CDR3 reads CASSQEGAYGYTF. The DNA of the CDR3 is TGCGCCAGCAGCCAAGAGGGGGCCTATGGCTACACCTTC.

In DNA, the CDR3 is TGTGCCAGCAGGCAAGCGGGCGGGGAGCTGTTTTTT. Protein: CASRQAGGELFF. The chain links TRBV28 to TRBJ2-2; tentatively, D is TRBD2 (6 bases). Deletions cut 6 bases from V and 7 bases from J, with 9 bases between. The CDR3 has 12 amino acids. CDR1 and CDR2 from the germline V gene are MDHEN and SYDVKM.

V usage is TRBV18 and J usage is TRBJ2-2; 10 bases agree with TRBD2. There are 17 residues in the CDR3. V gave up 2 bases and J gave up 4 bases; unmatched junction bases: 7. CDR1 is KGHSH and CDR2 is LQKENI in the germline V gene. CDR3 coding DNA: TGTGCCAGCTCACCAATCAGCGGGAGGGCCAGCACCGGGGAGCTGTTTTTT. It yields the protein CASSPISGRASTGELFF.

Worth noting for this clone: Other DNA sequences of this sample code for an identical CDR3. The CDR3 spells CASSSTGGETQYF. In DNA form, the CDR3 reads TGTGCCAGCAGCTCGACAGGCGGGGAGACCCAGTACTTC. The chain joins TRBV7-9 to TRBJ2-5, with D possibly TRBD1 on 6 matching bases. The V end was cut by 4 bases, the J end by 5 bases, with 11 bases between. Germline V lookup: CDR1 SEHNR, CDR2 FQNEAQ (reference sequence). The CDR3 sequence is 13 residues long.

The rearrangement links TRBV5-6 to TRBJ2-1; D is uncertain. Per the germline V gene, CDR1 is SGHDT and CDR2 is YYEEEE. Trimming shortened V by 0 bases and J by 16 bases, and 17 bases separated the two germline ends. The CDR3 is 13 residues long. This CDR3 is CASSLASADELFF. The CDR3 DNA is TGTGCCAGCAGCTTGGCGTCGGCCGACGAGCTATTCTTC.

This chain joins TRBV5-1 and TRBJ2-3; maybe TRBD1 (5 bases). There are 15 residues in the CDR3. Trimming removed 0 bases from V and 2 bases from J, with 10 bases in between. CDR1 and CDR2 from the germline V gene are SGHRS and YFSETQ. The CDR3 nucleotides read TGCGCCAGCAGCTTGGGACAGAGAAACACAGATACGCAGTATTTT. Its translation is CASSLGQRNTDTQYF.

The chain combines TRBV11-2 with TRBJ1-1, with D possibly matching TRBD1 (5 bases). CDR3 length: 16 amino acids. Germline lookup yields CDR1 SGHAT and CDR2 FQNNGV. V was clipped by 1 base and J by 1 base, with 13 bases between them. CDR3 DNA: TGTGCCAGCAGCTTAGGACAGACACGGGGGAACACTGAAGCTTTCTTT. It encodes CASSLGQTRGNTEAFF.

This chain connects TRBV6-6 to TRBJ1-1; 9 nucleotides agree with TRBD1. V gave up 2 bases and J gave up 6 bases; unmatched junction bases: 7. Per the germline V gene, CDR1 is MNHNY and CDR2 is SVGAGI (reference sequence). This CDR3 is 15 amino acids long. In DNA form, the CDR3 reads TGTGCCAGCAGTTACCCAAGGACAGGGGACGCTGAAGCTTTCTTT. Its protein product is CASSYPRTGDAEAFF.

Only one count was recorded for this clone. V usage is TRBV18 and J usage is TRBJ1-2; TRBD1 matches 7 bases. Germline V gene lookup returns CDR1 KGHSH and CDR2 LQKENI. This CDR3 has 14 amino acids. V lost 5 bases to trimming and J lost 6 bases; unmatched junction nucleotides: 9. CDR3: CASSGKTGSDGYTF. In nucleotides, the CDR3 is TGTGCCAGCTCAGGAAAGACAGGGTCGGATGGCTACACCTTC.

The chain carries TRBV4-1 and TRBJ2-3; TRBD2 might be the D (6 bases). Germline CDR1 and CDR2: MGHRA and YSYEKL. The CDR3 loop spans 14 amino acids. Trimming pared 3 bases from V and 9 bases from J, leaving 16 bases between. CDR3 nucleotide sequence: TGCGCCAGCAGCCAGCTTGCCGGGGACTTAACGCAGTATTTT. It yields the protein CASSQLAGDLTQYF.

In nucleotides, the CDR3 is TGTGCCAGCAGCTTGAAGCCCCCGGGCGAGCAGTACTTC. Its translation is CASSLKPPGEQYF. The J gene is TRBJ2-7, the V gene TRBV7-2; D is ambiguous. CDR3 length equals 13 residues. Germline assignment: CDR1 SGHTA and CDR2 FQGNSA. With 3 bases removed from V and 6 bases from J, the gap between germline ends came to 12 bases.

V gene TRBV5-1 combines with J gene TRBJ2-7; possibly TRBD2 for D (6 bases). Germline assignment: CDR1 SGHRS and CDR2 YFSETQ. V was pared by 2 bases and J by 3 bases, with 12 bases between. This CDR3 is built from 14 residues. CDR3 protein: CASSFEGGLYEQYF. The CDR3 region has the DNA TGCGCCAGCAGCTTCGAGGGAGGTCTCTACGAGCAGTACTTC.

This chain uses TRBV6-6 with TRBJ1-1; 8 nucleotides line up with TRBD1. V lost 6 bases to trimming and J lost 1 base; unmatched junction nucleotides: 10. From germline, CDR1 is MNHNY and CDR2 SVGAGI (reference sequence). This CDR3 comprises 16 residues. This CDR3 reads CASSPQTGAANTEAFF. CDR3 bases: TGTGCCAGCAGCCCCCAGACAGGGGCCGCGAACACTGAAGCTTTCTTT.

V usage is TRBV7-2 and J usage is TRBJ1-5; weak D call: TRBD1 (6 bases). This CDR3 is 15 amino acids long. Germline CDR1 reads SGHTA; CDR2 reads FQGNSA. The V end lost 5 bases, the J end lost 7 bases, and 18 bases lay between the germline ends. The CDR3 loop reads CASSPKWGAHQPQHF. The CDR3 coding sequence is TGTGCCAGCAGCCCGAAATGGGGGGCGCACCAGCCCCAGCATTTT.